The 28 T cell receptor beta chains below were found in one sample sequenced in a study of blood T cell repertoires in COVID-19. The data were produced by immunoSEQ multiplex PCR, yet TCRdb's version contains in-frame clones alone and is incomplete. Here the sample spans fewer than 300,000 clones, about four fifths being singletons. The specimen sequenced was peripheral blood. These receptor sequences come from a woman younger than 35 with acute or convalescent COVID-19.

This clone occurred a few times. The sample holds other DNA sequences that translate to the same CDR3. This chain uses TRBV7-2 with TRBJ1-5; 9 bases are a match to TRBD1. This CDR3 has 15 amino acids. The junction had 3 bases not matched to a gene; V was cut back by 4 bases and J by 2 bases. The germline CDR1 and CDR2 sequences are SGHTA and FQGNSA. This CDR3 is CASSSGQGRNQPQHF. In DNA form, the CDR3 reads TGTGCCAGCAGCTCGGGACAGGGCCGCAATCAGCCCCAGCATTTT. The full variable domain, with the rest looked up from reference TRBV7-2 and TRBJ1-5, is GAGVSQSPSNKVTEKGKDVELRCDPISGHTALYWYRQSLGQGLEFLIYFQGNSAPDKSGLPSDRFSAERTGGSVSTLTIQRTQQEDSAVYLCASSSGQGRNQPQHFGDGTRLSIL.

This clone was seen many times. V gene TRBV4-3 combines with J gene TRBJ2-1, with 8 nucleotides matching TRBD1. Germline CDR1 and CDR2: LGHNA and YSLEER. The CDR3 has 17 amino acids. In DNA, the CDR3 is TGCGCTATCAGACGCCAGGGGGCTTCTATTTATCGCGATGAGCAGTTCTTC. It translates to CAIRRQGASIYRDEQFF.

This chain uses TRBV3-1 (or the pseudogene TRBV3-2) with TRBJ2-6; D gene uncertain. The germline gives CDR1 LGHDT, CDR2 YNNKEL (reference sequence). The CDR3 is 14 residues long. Deletions cut 0 bases from V and 12 bases from J, with 12 bases between. The CDR3 here is CASSQDARRSVLTF. CDR3 nucleotides: TGTGCCAGCAGCCAAGATGCGAGGCGGTCCGTCCTGACTTTC.

The V gene is TRBV19, the J gene TRBJ1-1, with 7 bases aligning to TRBD1. Germline V gene lookup returns CDR1 LNHDA and CDR2 SQIVND (reference sequence). V lost 7 bases to trimming and J lost 11 bases; unmatched junction nucleotides: 7. The CDR3 has 11 amino acids. CDR3 nucleotides: TGTGCCAGTAAGGCCAGGGGGATTGCTTTCTTT. This sequence encodes CASKARGIAFF. Variable domain in full (rest from reference TRBV19 and TRBJ1-1): DGGITQSPKYLFRKEGQNVTLSCEQNLNHDAMYWYRQDPGQGLRLIYYSQIVNDFQKGDIAEGYSVSREKKESFPLTVTSAQKNPTAFYLCASKARGIAFFGQGTRLTVV.

This clone showed up just once. The chain combines TRBV21-1 with TRBJ2-2; the tabulated D call, TRBD2, remains unverified against the DNA. TRBV21-1 is termed a pseudogene. This CDR3 has 17 amino acids. The CDR3 loop reads CASSKEPQVVETGELFF. CDR3 sequence (DNA): TGTGCCAGCAGCAAAGAACCTCAAGTGGTAGAGACCGGGGAGCTGTTTTTT.

The chain couples TRBV28 to TRBJ2-5, with 8 bases that match TRBD1. Unmatched junction bases numbered 5, after V lost 4 bases and J lost 4 bases. Looked up from germline, CDR1 is MDHEN and CDR2 is SYDVKM. The CDR3 loop spans 14 amino acids. The chain's CDR3 is CASSYQGAAETQYF. The CDR3 coding sequence is TGTGCCAGCAGTTATCAGGGGGCAGCAGAGACCCAGTACTTC.

CDR3 region: CASSPEAGTAFQETQYF. The CDR3 nucleotides are TGCGCCAGCAGCCCCGAAGCCGGGACAGCCTTCCAAGAGACCCAGTACTTC. The chain employs TRBV10-1 and TRBJ2-5, with 7 positions matching TRBD1. The CDR3 runs 17 residues. Germline V gives CDR1 WNHNN, CDR2 SYGVQD (reference sequence). J was trimmed by 1 base and V by 6 bases; bases with no gene match: 14.

In this sample, this clone turned up once. The chain uses TRBV27 and TRBJ1-1; TRBD1 aligns across 8 bases. CDR3 length: 13 amino acids. The junction had 3 bases not matched to a gene; V was cut back by 5 bases and J by 4 bases. The germline V gene has CDR1 MNHEY and CDR2 SMNVEV (reference sequence). The CDR3 reads CASSVTGGTEAFF. Here the CDR3 DNA reads TGTGCCAGCAGTGTCACAGGGGGCACTGAAGCTTTCTTT.

J is TRBJ2-2 and V is TRBV7-3, with D perhaps matching TRBD1 (5 bases). This CDR3 has 14 residues. Germline lookup yields CDR1 SGHTA and CDR2 FQGTGA. Trimming took off 10 bases at V and 5 bases at J, with 17 bases between the two ends. As DNA, the CDR3 is TGTGCCACCTCAGCGCAGGGAAGGACCGGGGAGCTGTTTTTT. Translating gives CATSAQGRTGELFF. Full variable domain (missing parts from reference TRBV7-3 and TRBJ2-2): GAGVSQTPSNKVTEKGKYVELRCDPISGHTALYWYRQSLGQGPEFLIYFQGTGAADDSGLPNDRFFAVRPEGSVSTLKIQRTERGDSAVYLCATSAQGRTGELFFGEGSRLTVL.

The V and J genes are TRBV6-5 and TRBJ2-5; 10 bases are a match to TRBD2. The CDR3 totals 16 residues. With V trimmed by 0 bases and J by 5 bases, 6 bases remained unmatched. The germline CDR1 and CDR2 sequences are MNHEY and SVGAGI. CDR3 protein: CASSYSRLAGFETQYF. In DNA, the CDR3 is TGTGCCAGCAGTTACTCAAGACTAGCGGGTTTCGAGACCCAGTACTTC.

This clone was seen a few times. At one of its ends the junction is not consistent with the germline gene, which may arise from a read error. This chain joins TRBV3-1 (or the pseudogene TRBV3-2) and TRBJ2-7; D may be TRBD1 (6 bases). Germline CDR1 and CDR2: LGHDT and YNNKEL (reference sequence). This CDR3 is built from 12 residues. CDR3 nucleotide sequence: TGTGCCATTCCGAGGGACCGACAGGAGCTGGACTTC. It is translated as CAIPRDRQELDF.

The rearrangement uses TRBV10-2 and TRBJ2-1; 12 bases map to TRBD2. The CDR3 loop spans 15 amino acids. V lost 5 bases and J lost 6; bases outside the gene matches: 5. Germline-derived CDR1 and CDR2 are WSHSY and SAAADI. In nucleotides, the CDR3 is TGCGCCAGCAGTCCCGGGACTAGCGGGCTCAATGAGCAGTTCTTC. Protein product: CASSPGTSGLNEQFF.

The chain combines TRBV6-5 with TRBJ2-3; D may be TRBD2 (6 bases). CDR3 length: 14 amino acids. Per the germline V gene, CDR1 is MNHEY and CDR2 is SVGAGI. Trimming took off 7 bases at V and 3 bases at J, with 14 bases between the two ends. The CDR3 here is CASMWAGRTDTQYF. The DNA for the CDR3 is TGTGCCAGCATGTGGGCAGGGAGGACAGATACGCAGTATTTT.

The chain combines TRBV6-5 with TRBJ2-2, with D uncertain. The germline V gene encodes CDR1 MNHEY and CDR2 SVGAGI. Between the trimmed V and J ends, which lost 6 bases and 0 bases, there was a span of 5 bases. There are 13 residues in the CDR3. The CDR3 nucleotides are TGTGCCAGCAGGCAGACGAACACCGGGGAGCTGTTTTTT. Protein: CASRQTNTGELFF.

The rearrangement joins TRBV4-3 to TRBJ1-1, with D tentatively TRBD1 (6 bases). The CDR3 sequence is 13 residues long. Trimming shortened V by 0 bases and J by 7 bases, and 9 bases separated the two germline ends. Germline CDR1 reads LGHNA; CDR2 reads YSLEER. The CDR3 spells CASSQDRTVEAFF. The CDR3 nucleotides read TGCGCCAGCAGCCAAGATAGGACAGTTGAAGCTTTCTTT.

V and J are TRBV7-9 and TRBJ1-3, with D hard to call. The CDR3 is 16 residues long. Germline CDR1 reads SEHNR; CDR2 reads FQNEAQ (reference sequence). The V gene lost 5 bases and the J gene lost 2 bases, with 16 bases spanning the gap. Here the CDR3 reads CASSPDGVSAGNTIYF. The CDR3 nucleotides read TGTGCCAGCAGCCCAGATGGAGTATCGGCTGGAAACACCATATATTTT.

The rearrangement joins TRBV28 to TRBJ2-3; TRBD2 matches 14 bases. The V gene end was trimmed by 4 bases and the J gene end by 6 bases; junction bases not matched to a gene: 12. Germline CDR1 reads MDHEN; CDR2 reads SYDVKM. The CDR3 is made up of 18 amino acids. The CDR3 nucleotides are TGTGCCAGCAGTTCCTCGTGGGGACTAGCGGGAGTCCGTGATACGCAGTATTTT. Translating it yields CASSSSWGLAGVRDTQYF. Combining the CDR3 with reference TRBV28 and TRBJ2-3 gives the whole variable domain DVKVTQSSRYLVKRTGEKVFLECVQDMDHENMFWYRQDPGLGLRLIYFSYDVKMKEKGDIPEGYSVSREKKERFSLILESASTNQTSMYLCASSSSWGLAGVRDTQYFGPGTRLTVL.

The chain joins TRBV2 to TRBJ2-7; 11 bases fit TRBD2. The CDR3 extends over 14 amino acids. The ends lost 7 bases at V and 6 bases at J; junction bases unmatched: 8. Germline loops: CDR1 SNHLY, CDR2 FYNNEI. The CDR3 coding sequence is TGTGCCAGCACGGGATCTAGCGGGAGGAGCGAGCAGTACTTC. Amino acids: CASTGSSGRSEQYF.

The chain is built from TRBV10-3 and TRBJ2-3, with D possibly being TRBD2 (6 bases). There are 14 residues in the CDR3. Looked up from germline, CDR1 is ENHRY and CDR2 is SYGVKD. V lost 2 bases and J lost 4, with 10 bases in between. The CDR3 loop reads CAISEREKADTQYF. CDR3 nucleotides: TGTGCCATCAGTGAGCGGGAGAAAGCAGATACGCAGTATTTT.

V usage is TRBV4-1 and J usage is TRBJ2-1, with 8 bases lining up with TRBD2. V was clipped by 3 bases and J by 3 bases; unmatched bases: 7. The CDR3 spans 16 residues. Germline CDR1 reads MGHRA; CDR2 reads YSYEKL. The DNA for the CDR3 is TGCGCCAGCAGCCAGGAAGGACTAGCCTTCTACAATGAGCAGTTCTTC. The encoded protein is CASSQEGLAFYNEQFF.

The rearrangement uses TRBV28 and TRBJ2-5; D is uncertain. Per germline, CDR1 MDHEN and CDR2 SYDVKM. Trimming shortened V by 6 bases and J by 5 bases, and 19 bases separated the two germline ends. The CDR3 loop spans 15 amino acids. CDR3 region: CASSPASFSMETQYF. CDR3 DNA: TGTGCCAGCAGCCCAGCTTCCTTTAGCATGGAGACCCAGTACTTC.

In this sample, this clone turned up many times. The chain carries TRBV19 and TRBJ1-2; TRBD1 matches 9 bases. The germline gives CDR1 LNHDA, CDR2 SQIVND (reference sequence). Unmatched junction bases numbered 10, after V lost 7 bases and J lost 4 bases. The CDR3 extends over 15 amino acids. CDR3 loop: CASIDRTGVFYGYTF. In DNA form, the CDR3 reads TGTGCCAGTATTGATCGGACAGGGGTTTTCTATGGCTACACCTTC.

The chain employs TRBV7-9 and TRBJ1-6; D may be TRBD1 (6 bases). V lost 3 bases to trimming and J lost 10 bases, with 13 bases between them. Germline values: CDR1 SEHNR, CDR2 FQNEAQ (reference sequence). The CDR3 covers 14 residues. The CDR3 coding sequence is TGTGCCAGCAGCTTGATAGGGACACCCTCACCCCTCCACTTT. Its protein product is CASSLIGTPSPLHF.

The chain links TRBV6-1 to TRBJ2-4, with 10 bases that match TRBD2. The CDR3 contains 19 residues. CDR1 is MNHNS, CDR2 SASEGT, per germline. V dropped 4 bases and J dropped 4; count of bases not matched to a gene: 16. CDR3 nucleotide sequence: TGTGCCAGCAGTGCTCGACTAGCGGGCAGCATAGGGGAAAAAAACATTCAGTACTTC. It is translated as CASSARLAGSIGEKNIQYF.

This chain connects TRBV15 to TRBJ2-5; possibly TRBD2 for D (6 bases). This CDR3 has 15 residues. The germline V and J ends were trimmed by 8 bases and 5 bases, with 21 bases remaining between them. Germline V gene data show CDR1 as LNHNV and CDR2 as YYDKDF (reference sequence). In nucleotides, the CDR3 is TGTGCCACCCGGTCCGGAGGGATTGGCAGGGAGACCCAGTACTTC. This codes for CATRSGGIGRETQYF.

The chain combines TRBV5-4 with TRBJ2-2; 9 bases agree with TRBD2. V gave up 4 bases and J gave up 3 bases; unmatched junction bases: 10. This CDR3 contains 17 residues. CDR1 and CDR2 (germline): SGHNT, YYREEE (reference sequence). CDR3 in amino acids: CASSPSSGRSDTGELFF. The CDR3, as DNA: TGTGCCAGCAGCCCCTCGAGCGGGAGGTCGGACACCGGGGAGCTGTTTTTT. The full variable domain, rest sourced from reference TRBV5-4 and TRBJ2-2, is ETGVTQSPTHLIKTRGQQVTLRCSSQSGHNTVSWYQQALGQGPQFIFQYYREEENGRGNFPPRFSGLQFPNYSSELNVNALELDDSALYLCASSPSSGRSDTGELFFGEGSRLTVL.

V is TRBV6-2 or TRBV6-3 and J is TRBJ1-1; no definite D call. Trimming stripped 6 bases from V and 1 base from J, with 6 bases between. The CDR3 covers 12 residues. Germline V gives CDR1 MNHEY, CDR2 SVGEGT. CDR3 DNA sequence: TGTGCCAGCAGCCACAGGAACACTGAAGCTTTCTTT. It encodes CASSHRNTEAFF.

V is TRBV2 and J is TRBJ2-7; a weak D match, TRBD1 (6 bases). V was shortened by 5 bases and J by 2 bases, with 16 bases between the two germline ends. Per germline, CDR1 SNHLY and CDR2 FYNNEI. This CDR3 is built from 15 residues. CDR3 amino acids: CASSTISDRTYEQYF. CDR3 bases: TGTGCCAGCAGTACGATTTCCGACAGGACCTACGAGCAGTACTTC.